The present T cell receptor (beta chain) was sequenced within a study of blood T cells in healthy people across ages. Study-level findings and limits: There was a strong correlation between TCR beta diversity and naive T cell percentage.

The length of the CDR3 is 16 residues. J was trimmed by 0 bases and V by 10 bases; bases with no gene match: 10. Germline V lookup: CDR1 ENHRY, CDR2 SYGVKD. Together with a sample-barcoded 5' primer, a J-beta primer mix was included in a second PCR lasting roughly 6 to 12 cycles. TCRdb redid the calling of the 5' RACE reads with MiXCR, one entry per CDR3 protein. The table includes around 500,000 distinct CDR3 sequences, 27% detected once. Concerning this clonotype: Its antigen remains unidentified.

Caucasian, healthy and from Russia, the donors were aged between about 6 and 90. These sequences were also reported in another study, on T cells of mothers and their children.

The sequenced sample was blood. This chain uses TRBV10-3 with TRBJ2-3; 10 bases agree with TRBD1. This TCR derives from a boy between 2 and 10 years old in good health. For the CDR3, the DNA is TGTGCCACCCAGCAGAGGACAGGGGGGAGCACAGATACGCAGTATTTT. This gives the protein CATQQRTGGSTDTQYF.